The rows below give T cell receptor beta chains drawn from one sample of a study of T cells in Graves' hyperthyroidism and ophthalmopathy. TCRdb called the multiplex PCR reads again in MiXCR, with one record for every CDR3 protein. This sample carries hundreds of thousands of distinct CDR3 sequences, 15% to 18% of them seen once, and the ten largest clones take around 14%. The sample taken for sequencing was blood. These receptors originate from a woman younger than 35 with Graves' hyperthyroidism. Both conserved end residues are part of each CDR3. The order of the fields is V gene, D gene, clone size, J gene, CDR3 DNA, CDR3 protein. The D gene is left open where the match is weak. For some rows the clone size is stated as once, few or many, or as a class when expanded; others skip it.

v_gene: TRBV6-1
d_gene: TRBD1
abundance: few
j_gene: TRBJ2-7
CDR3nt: TGTGCCAGCAGGGACCGGGACAGGGGATCCTACGAGCAGTACTTC
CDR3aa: CASRDRDRGSYEQYF

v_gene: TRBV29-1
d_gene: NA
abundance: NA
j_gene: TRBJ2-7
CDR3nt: TGCAGCGTTATCGGGGACTCCTACGAGCAGTACTTC
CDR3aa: CSVIGDSYEQYF

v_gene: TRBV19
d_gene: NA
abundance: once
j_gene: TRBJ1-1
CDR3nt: TGTGCCAGTAGTACTTGGGGGGACACTGATGAAGCTTTCTTT
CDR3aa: CASSTWGDTDEAFF

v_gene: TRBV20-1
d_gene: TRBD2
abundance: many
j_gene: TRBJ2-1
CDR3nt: TGCAGTGCTAGATGGCGGGGGAATGAGCAGTTCTTC
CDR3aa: CSARWRGNEQFF

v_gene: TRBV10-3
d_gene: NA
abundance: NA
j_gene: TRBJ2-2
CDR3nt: TGTGCCATCAGTGATTCTGACACCGGGGAGCTGTTTTTT
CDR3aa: CAISDSDTGELFF

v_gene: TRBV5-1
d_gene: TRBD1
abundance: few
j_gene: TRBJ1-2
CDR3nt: TGCGCCAGCAGCTTGGCTGGACAGGAGCAGAGTGGCTACACCTTC
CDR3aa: CASSLAGQEQSGYTF

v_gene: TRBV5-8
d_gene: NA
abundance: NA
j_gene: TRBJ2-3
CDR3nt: TGTGCCAGCAGCAGGGTGGGTAGACTCCGGGCCGTAGGGGACACAGATACGCAGTATTTT
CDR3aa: CASSRVGRLRAVGDTDTQYF

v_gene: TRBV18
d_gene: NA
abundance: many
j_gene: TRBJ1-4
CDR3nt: TGTGCCAGCTCACCACGGCAAGGGACTAATGAAAAACTGTTTTTT
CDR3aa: CASSPRQGTNEKLFF

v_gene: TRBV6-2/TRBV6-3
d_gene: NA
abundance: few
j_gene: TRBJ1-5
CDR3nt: TGTGCCAGCAGTTACGAGATCAATCAGCCCCAGCATTTT
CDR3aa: CASSYEINQPQHF

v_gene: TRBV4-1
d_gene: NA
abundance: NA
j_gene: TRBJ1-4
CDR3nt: TGCGCCAGCAGCCACACCCGGGCCTTTAAAGATTTGCCTAATGAAAAACTGTTTTTT
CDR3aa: CASSHTRAFKDLPNEKLFF

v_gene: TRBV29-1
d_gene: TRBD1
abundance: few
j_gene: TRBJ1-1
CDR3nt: TGCAGCGTTGTACAGGGGGCGTCCACTGAAGCTTTCTTT
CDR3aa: CSVVQGASTEAFF

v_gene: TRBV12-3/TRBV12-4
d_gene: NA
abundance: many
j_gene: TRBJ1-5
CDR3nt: TGTGCCAGCAGTTTCAATGGCAATCAGCCCCAGCATTTT
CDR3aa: CASSFNGNQPQHF

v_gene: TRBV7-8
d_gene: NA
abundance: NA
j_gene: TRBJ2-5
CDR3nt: TGTGCCAGCAGCTTACAAGTTTTGTTGGACAGCCAAGAGACCCAGTACTTC
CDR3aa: CASSLQVLLDSQETQYF

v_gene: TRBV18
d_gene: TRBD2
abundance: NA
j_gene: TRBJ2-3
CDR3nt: TGTGCCAGCCTTCCTCGGATAGCGGGTGGCACAGATACGCAGTATTTT
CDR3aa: CASLPRIAGGTDTQYF

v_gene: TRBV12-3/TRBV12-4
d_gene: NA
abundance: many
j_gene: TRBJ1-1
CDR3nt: TGTGCCAGCAGTCTAGGGGGTCCAAGGTTTACTGAAGCTTTCTTT
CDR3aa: CASSLGGPRFTEAFF

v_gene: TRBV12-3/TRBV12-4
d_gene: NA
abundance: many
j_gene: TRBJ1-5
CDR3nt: TGTGCCAGCAGTACAGGTTCCCATAGCAATCAGCCCCAGCATTTT
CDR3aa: CASSTGSHSNQPQHF

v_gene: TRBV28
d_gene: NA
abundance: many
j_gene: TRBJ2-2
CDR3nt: TGTGCCAGCAGTTTATCCCTAAACACCGGGGAGCTGTTTTTT
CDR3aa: CASSLSLNTGELFF

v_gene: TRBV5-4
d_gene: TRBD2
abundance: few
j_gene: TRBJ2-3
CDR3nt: TGTGCCAGCAGCAAGGCCCTAGCGGCGACAGATACGCAGTATTTT
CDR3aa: CASSKALAATDTQYF

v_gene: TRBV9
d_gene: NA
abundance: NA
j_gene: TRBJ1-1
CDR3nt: TGTGCCAGCAGCGCCGGAGGAGGGTCGGACACTGAAGCTTTCTTT
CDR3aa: CASSAGGGSDTEAFF

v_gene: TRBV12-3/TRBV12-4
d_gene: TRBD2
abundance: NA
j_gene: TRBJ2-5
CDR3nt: TGTGCCAGCAACGGGGGGGGACTAGCGGTAGCGGAGTACTTC
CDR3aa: CASNGGGLAVAEYF

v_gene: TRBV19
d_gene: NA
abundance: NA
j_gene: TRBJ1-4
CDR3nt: TGTGCCAGTAGTCTCCGCCCAGCCGCAACTAATGAAAAACTGTTTTTT
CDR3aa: CASSLRPAATNEKLFF

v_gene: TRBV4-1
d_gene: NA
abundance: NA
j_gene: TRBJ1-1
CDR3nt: TGCGCCAGCAGCCAAGCCGCAGGGCCCACTGAAGCTTTCTTT
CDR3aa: CASSQAAGPTEAFF

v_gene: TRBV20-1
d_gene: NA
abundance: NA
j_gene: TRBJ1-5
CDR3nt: TGCAGTGCTAGTCTGACGAGGGAAACGGGCAATCAGCCCCAGCATTTT
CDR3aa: CSASLTRETGNQPQHF

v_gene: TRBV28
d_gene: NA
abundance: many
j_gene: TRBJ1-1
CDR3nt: TGTGCCAGCACCCCCAACCGCGGGATCACTGAAGCTTTCTTT
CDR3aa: CASTPNRGITEAFF

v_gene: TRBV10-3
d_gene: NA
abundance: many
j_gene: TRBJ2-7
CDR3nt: TGTGCCATCAGCGGACGGGAGAATATCTCCTACGAGCAGTACTTC
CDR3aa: CAISGRENISYEQYF

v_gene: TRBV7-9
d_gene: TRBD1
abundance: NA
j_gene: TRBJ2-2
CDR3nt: TGTGCCAGCAGCGCCTCCGGGACAGCCTACACCGGGGAGCTGTTTTTT
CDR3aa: CASSASGTAYTGELFF

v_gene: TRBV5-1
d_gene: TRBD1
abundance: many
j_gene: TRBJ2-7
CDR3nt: TGCGCCAGCAGCTTTGGCTTTTCGGGACAGGGCCTCTACGAGCAGTACTTC
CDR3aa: CASSFGFSGQGLYEQYF

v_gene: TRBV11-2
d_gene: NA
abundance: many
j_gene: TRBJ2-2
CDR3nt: TGTGCCTGCAGCTTAAACCCAGGCCGCACCGGGGAGCTGTTTTTT
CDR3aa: CACSLNPGRTGELFF

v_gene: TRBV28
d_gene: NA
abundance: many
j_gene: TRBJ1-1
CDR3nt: TGTGCCAGCAGTTTAAGCAAGACGTTCGTCTCTGAAGCTTTCTTT
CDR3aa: CASSLSKTFVSEAFF